These 30 T cell receptor beta chains share one sample of origin, sequenced in a study of beta chain features in type 1 diabetes. Sequenced material consisted of expressed TCRB transcripts (all of the isolated RNA was reverse transcribed). Profiling relied on immunoSEQ multiplex PCR, and the TCRdb table lists in-frame clones only, not all of them. The top ten hold roughly 4% of the sample, which has about 240,000 clones, roughly 30% seen once. Sequencing used central memory CD4+ T cells from blood. The receptor set was obtained from a man aged 30 to 45 in good health.

This clone has only one observation. V and J are TRBV27 and TRBJ2-7, with 11 bases lining up with TRBD2. The CDR3 sequence is 15 residues long. Germline assignment: CDR1 MNHEY and CDR2 SMNVEV (reference sequence). With V trimmed by 2 bases and J by 5 bases, 5 bases remained unmatched. CDR3 loop: CASSLSSGRAHEQYF. CDR3 bases: TGTGCCAGCAGTTTAAGTAGCGGGAGGGCCCACGAGCAGTACTTC.

This clone was seen more than once but under ten times. The gene calls are TRBV29-1 and TRBJ2-5, with a possible D match to TRBD1 (5 bases). The better agreement between TRBJ2-7 and the DNA end casts doubt on the J call. Looked up from germline, CDR1 is SQVTM and CDR2 is ANQGSEA. The CDR3 totals 13 residues. The CDR3 loop reads CSVVESGKAEQYF. CDR3 DNA sequence: TGCAGCGTTGTGGAATCAGGGAAGGCCGAGCAGTACTTC.

The CDR3: CSGETPTYEQYF. DNA of the CDR3: TGCAGCGGTGAGACACCTACCTACGAGCAGTACTTC. The chain uses TRBV29-1 and TRBJ2-7; D not resolved. V lost 7 bases, J lost 2 bases, and 12 bases lay in between. Per the germline V gene, CDR1 is SQVTM and CDR2 is ANQGSEA. This CDR3 spans 12 amino acids.

This clone showed up just a few times. V gene TRBV2 combines with J gene TRBJ2-4; D may be TRBD1 (5 bases). The CDR3 sequence is 14 residues long. The V and J ends lost 2 bases and 8 bases respectively, with 13 bases between them. CDR1 is SNHLY, CDR2 FYNNEI, per germline. CDR3 region: CASSELGPRDIQYF. The CDR3 DNA sequence: TGTGCCAGCAGTGAACTAGGCCCCAGGGACATTCAGTACTTC.

This clone has just a few counts. This chain joins TRBV29-1 and TRBJ1-2; the D gene is possibly TRBD1 (5 bases). The CDR3 runs 13 residues. V lost 6 bases and J lost 2, with 13 bases in between. Germline values: CDR1 SQVTM, CDR2 ANQGSEA. The CDR3 loop reads CSVRPRGNYGYTF. The CDR3 DNA reads as TGCAGCGTCCGCCCTCGGGGGAACTATGGCTACACCTTC. The entire variable domain, with the rest obtained from reference TRBV29-1 and TRBJ1-2, is as follows: SAVISQKPSRDICQRGTSLTIQCQVDSQVTMMFWYRQQPGQSLTLIATANQGSEATYESGFVIDKFPISRPNLTFSTLTVSNMSPEDSSIYLCSVRPRGNYGYTFGSGTRLTVV.

Only a few counts were recorded for this clone. The chain links TRBV30 to TRBJ1-3; no clear D gene. Trimming took 0 bases from V and 0 from J, leaving 3 bases between them. The CDR3 totals 13 residues. Germline loops: CDR1 GTSNPN, CDR2 SVGIG (reference sequence). In DNA form, the CDR3 reads TGTGCCTGGAGTGTTTACTCTGGAAACACCATATATTTT. It encodes CAWSVYSGNTIYF.

In this sample, this clone turned up a few times. The rearrangement links TRBV11-2 to TRBJ2-7; TRBD2 might be the D (5 bases). The V and J ends lost 1 base and 4 bases respectively, with 14 bases between them. The length of the CDR3 is 15 residues. CDR1 SGHAT and CDR2 FQNNGV come from the germline V gene. The CDR3: CASSLGYTSRYEQYF. The CDR3 bases are TGTGCCAGCAGCTTAGGCTACACTAGTAGGTACGAGCAGTACTTC.

The genes are TRBV25-1 and TRBJ2-2, with 10 nucleotides matching TRBD2. The CDR3 extends over 16 amino acids. Germline-derived CDR1 and CDR2 are MGHDK and SYGVNS. Trimming took 1 base from V and 3 from J; bases not matched to a gene: 2. CDR3 residues: CASSELLAGYTGELFF. CDR3 coding DNA: TGTGCCAGCAGTGAATTACTAGCGGGATACACCGGGGAGCTGTTTTTT.

The chain joins TRBV28 to TRBJ2-2, with 7 positions matching TRBD2. This CDR3 has 14 amino acids. The germline V gene encodes CDR1 MDHEN and CDR2 SYDVKM. V was clipped by 7 bases and J by 1 base; unmatched bases: 3. The CDR3 DNA reads as TGTGCCAGCAAGGTAGCGGGGAACACCGGGGAGCTGTTTTTT. Residues: CASKVAGNTGELFF.

This clone has only a few counts. This chain links TRBV27 with TRBJ2-2, with D maybe TRBD2 (6 bases). The ends were cut back, 6 bases at V and 6 bases at J, with 14 bases in the middle. CDR3 length: 14 residues. CDR1 is MNHEY and CDR2 is SMNVEV in the germline V gene (reference sequence). CDR3 sequence: CASRLRDWAGELFF. The CDR3 nucleotides read TGTGCCAGCAGGCTCAGGGACTGGGCCGGGGAGCTGTTTTTT.

The chain carries TRBV5-4 and TRBJ2-1, with 7 bases that match TRBD2. J gave up 7 bases and V 1 base, and 8 bases lay outside the gene matches. There are 15 residues in the CDR3. The germline gives CDR1 SGHNT, CDR2 YYREEE (reference sequence). The CDR3 loop reads CASSLFSGEVNEQFF. The CDR3 DNA is TGTGCCAGCAGCTTGTTCAGCGGGGAAGTGAATGAGCAGTTCTTC.

This clone was seen at least ten times. This rearrangement joins TRBV5-1 to TRBJ2-1; TRBD1 matches at 7 bases. Per the germline V gene, CDR1 is SGHRS and CDR2 is YFSETQ. Trimming took 4 bases from V and 7 from J; bases not matched to a gene: 8. This CDR3 is 14 amino acids long. CDR3 protein: CASSREGQRNEQFF. The CDR3 DNA reads as TGCGCCAGCAGCCGCGAGGGACAGAGGAATGAGCAGTTCTTC.

The chain joins TRBV9 to TRBJ2-7, with 11 bases aligning to TRBD2. The CDR3 loop spans 16 amino acids. V was pared by 4 bases and J by 7 bases, with 13 bases of the junction left unmatched. Germline assignment: CDR1 SGDLS and CDR2 YYNGEE. Written as DNA, the CDR3 is TGTGCCAGCAGCCAAGGAAAACTAGCGGGAGCTGGTGAGCAGTACTTC. Translating it yields CASSQGKLAGAGEQYF.

CDR3 residues: CASSTHTRGGGETQYF. In DNA, the CDR3 is TGCGCCAGCAGCACGCATACACGGGGAGGTGGAGAGACCCAGTACTTC. The J gene is TRBJ2-5, the V gene TRBV4-1; possible D gene TRBD2, 6 bases. Germline lookup yields CDR1 MGHRA and CDR2 YSYEKL. This CDR3 comprises 16 residues. V was trimmed by 5 bases and J by 4 bases, leaving 20 bases between them.

This clone occurred a few times. This chain links TRBV29-1 with TRBJ2-3; 7 nucleotides line up with TRBD2. The CDR3 runs to 12 residues. CDR1 is SQVTM, CDR2 ANQGSEA, per germline. V was clipped by 4 bases and J by 4 bases; unmatched bases: 2. CDR3: CSVGLAPDTQYF. CDR3 in DNA: TGCAGCGTTGGACTAGCTCCAGATACGCAGTATTTT.

Many counts were recorded for this clone. The chain combines TRBV27 with TRBJ2-1; TRBD2 is a possible D gene (6 bases). V gave up 3 bases and J gave up 8 bases, with 11 bases separating them. The CDR3 loop spans 13 amino acids. CDR1 and CDR2 from the germline V gene are MNHEY and SMNVEV (reference sequence). The CDR3 nucleotides are TGTGCCAGCAGTTTCCTAGCGCAGGATGAGCAGTTCTTC. This gives the protein CASSFLAQDEQFF.

The J gene is TRBJ2-2, the V gene TRBV4-3, with D possibly matching TRBD2 (6 bases). The CDR3 totals 15 residues. The V and J ends lost 0 bases and 1 base respectively, with 6 bases between them. From germline, CDR1 is LGHNA and CDR2 YSLEER. The chain's CDR3 is CASSQEEGNTGELFF. In DNA, the CDR3 is TGCGCCAGCAGCCAAGAGGAGGGGAACACCGGGGAGCTGTTTTTT.

This clone was counted only a few times. This chain connects TRBV5-8 to TRBJ1-1; D might be TRBD1 (6 bases). Germline V gives CDR1 SGHTS, CDR2 YDEGEE. The CDR3 contains 13 residues. With 2 bases removed from V and 7 bases from J, the gap between germline ends came to 12 bases. The CDR3 DNA follows: TGTGCCAGCAGCTTCGGGGGCCGATTTGAAGCTTTCTTT. Translating it yields CASSFGGRFEAFF.

This clone was observed a few times. Other DNA variants within this sample encode the same CDR3. The chain employs TRBV18 and TRBJ2-3; D is ambiguous. CDR1 and CDR2 from the germline V gene are KGHSH and LQKENI. V was pared by 2 bases and J by 2 bases, with 5 bases between. CDR3 size: 13 residues. CDR3 sequence reads: CASSPSITDTQYF. The CDR3 nucleotides read TGTGCCAGCTCACCATCTATCACAGATACGCAGTATTTT.

This clone was picked up many times. V is TRBV11-2 and J is TRBJ2-3; D ambiguous. Deletions cut 4 bases from V and 4 bases from J, with 9 bases between. CDR1 SGHAT and CDR2 FQNNGV come from the germline V gene. This CDR3 comprises 13 residues. The CDR3 nucleotides read TGTGCCAGCAGCTCATGGCAGGCAGATACGCAGTATTTT. It is translated as CASSSWQADTQYF.

This clone was recorded at least ten times. This chain joins TRBV29-1 and TRBJ2-3; TRBD2 matches 11 bases. Trimming at V came to 4 bases and at J to 2 bases, leaving 5 bases not matched to a gene. This CDR3 is 15 amino acids long. Germline-derived CDR1 and CDR2 are SQVTM and ANQGSEA. The CDR3 nucleotides are TGCAGCGTTGCCCGGACTAGCGGGCTCACAGATACGCAGTATTTT. Translated, it gives CSVARTSGLTDTQYF.

This clone showed up just a few times. The chain recombines TRBV7-9 with TRBJ2-1; no firm D call. The CDR3 is 13 amino acids. V gave up 3 bases and J gave up 9 bases, with 12 bases separating them. Germline CDR1 reads SEHNR; CDR2 reads FQNEAQ (reference sequence). The CDR3 nucleotides are TGTGCCAGCAGCTTTGTAACGGGCGGTGAGCAGTTCTTC. Translated, it gives CASSFVTGGEQFF.

In this sample, this clone turned up a few times. V and J are TRBV5-4 and TRBJ1-4; no clear D. This CDR3 has 15 residues. CDR1 SGHNT and CDR2 YYREEE come from the germline V gene (reference sequence). V lost 6 bases and J lost 4, with 16 bases in between. In DNA form, the CDR3 reads TGTGCCAGCACCCAAACGGACGGCCGTAATGAAAAACTGTTTTTT. Its protein is CASTQTDGRNEKLFF.

This chain links TRBV2 with TRBJ2-2, with D perhaps TRBD2 (5 bases). V was cut by 4 bases and J by 3 bases, with 6 bases left in between. Germline loops: CDR1 SNHLY, CDR2 FYNNEI. CDR3 size: 13 residues. CDR3: CASSVRDTGELFF. CDR3 DNA: TGTGCCAGCAGTGTGCGGGACACCGGGGAGCTGTTTTTT.

This clone was observed once. The rearrangement joins TRBV9 to TRBJ2-5; the D is unclear. Trimming left V 0 bases short and J 4 bases short, with 10 bases between. The germline gives CDR1 SGDLS, CDR2 YYNGEE. The CDR3 totals 14 residues. CDR3 in DNA: TGTGCCAGCAGCGTAGGATTTAGCCCAGAGACCCAGTACTTC. Its translation: CASSVGFSPETQYF.

There are a few counts of this clone. A far larger clone is a single base away, which makes a read error likely. The rearrangement uses TRBV29-1 and TRBJ1-1; TRBD1 is a possible D gene (6 bases). The CDR3 has 14 residues. CDR1 is SQVTM, CDR2 ANQGSEA, per germline. In nucleotides, the CDR3 is TGCAGTATAGACAGGAGTGGTTCGAACACTGAAGCTTTCTTT. Its protein is CSIDRSGSNTEAFF.

This sequence joins TRBV5-1 and TRBJ1-1; D gene ambiguous. Germline values: CDR1 SGHRS, CDR2 YFSETQ. Trimming took 0 bases from V and 6 from J, leaving 9 bases between them. The CDR3 has 13 amino acids. The CDR3 coding sequence is TGCGCCAGCAGCTTGGAAGGAGGGCCTGAAGCTTTCTTT. This encodes CASSLEGGPEAFF.

This chain uses TRBV7-2 with TRBJ2-1, with TRBD1 matching over 11 bases. Germline CDR1 SGHTA, CDR2 FQGNSA. V lost 5 bases and J lost 9; bases outside the gene matches: 6. The CDR3 spans 14 residues. CDR3 sequence: CASSRGQGASEQFF. The CDR3 DNA is TGTGCCAGCAGCAGAGGACAGGGGGCGAGTGAGCAGTTCTTC.

This chain joins TRBV5-1 and TRBJ2-7; 8 positions match TRBD2. From germline, CDR1 is SGHRS and CDR2 YFSETQ. Trimming took 4 bases from V and 3 from J; bases not matched to a gene: 6. The CDR3 is 14 amino acids. Here the CDR3 DNA reads TGCGCCAGCAGCCCGGCGGGGGGAATCTACGAGCAGTACTTC. Protein: CASSPAGGIYEQYF.

This clone was counted between two and nine times. This CDR3 is CASGYGTAAKTQYF. The CDR3 region has the DNA TGTGCTAGTGGCTACGGGACCGCGGCGAAGACCCAGTACTTC. V usage is TRBV12-5 and J usage is TRBJ2-5; D may match TRBD1 or TRBD2 (5 bases each). V was trimmed by 6 bases and J by 6 bases, leaving 17 bases between them. The germline CDR1 and CDR2 sequences are LGHNT and FRNRAP. The CDR3 is 14 residues long.